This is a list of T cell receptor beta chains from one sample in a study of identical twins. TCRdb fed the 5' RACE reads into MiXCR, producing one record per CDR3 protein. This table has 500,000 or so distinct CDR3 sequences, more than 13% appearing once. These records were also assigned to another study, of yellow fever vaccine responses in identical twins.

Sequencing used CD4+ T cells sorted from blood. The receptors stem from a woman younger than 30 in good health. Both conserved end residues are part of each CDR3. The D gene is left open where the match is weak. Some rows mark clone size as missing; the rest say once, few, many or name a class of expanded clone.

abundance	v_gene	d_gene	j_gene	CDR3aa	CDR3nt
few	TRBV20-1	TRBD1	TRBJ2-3	CSVAQGSRTDTQYF	TGCAGTGTCGCACAGGGGTCTCGCACAGATACGCAGTATTTT
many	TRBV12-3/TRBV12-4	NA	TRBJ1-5	CASGQGEDKPQHF	TGTGCCAGCGGGCAGGGAGAGGATAAGCCCCAGCATTTT
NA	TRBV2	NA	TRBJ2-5	CATKTTGIETQYF	TGTGCCACAAAAACCACAGGGATAGAGACCCAGTACTTC
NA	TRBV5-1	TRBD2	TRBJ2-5	CASSLAVLAGEETQYF	TGCGCCAGCAGCTTGGCTGTACTAGCGGGAGAAGAGACCCAGTACTTC
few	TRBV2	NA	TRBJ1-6	CASSSGRVSPLHF	TGTGCCAGCAGTTCAGGACGTGTTTCACCCCTCCACTTT
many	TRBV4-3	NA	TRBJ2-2	CASSQGTWQDANTGELFF	TGCGCCAGCAGCCAAGGCACCTGGCAGGACGCGAACACCGGGGAGCTGTTTTTT
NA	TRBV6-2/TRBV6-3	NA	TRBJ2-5	CASSFDRTLKTQYF	TGTGCCAGCAGTTTTGACAGGACTCTTAAGACCCAGTACTTC
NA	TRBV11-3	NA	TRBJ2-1	CASSRGGPGISEQFF	TGTGCCAGCAGCCGAGGGGGGCCGGGGATTAGTGAGCAGTTCTTC
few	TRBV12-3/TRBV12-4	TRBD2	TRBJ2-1	CASSLATSGRNEQFF	TGTGCCAGCAGTTTAGCCACTAGCGGGAGAAATGAGCAGTTCTTC
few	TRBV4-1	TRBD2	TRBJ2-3	CASSQAAAGGVDTQYF	TGCGCCAGCAGCCAAGCTGCAGCGGGAGGGGTAGATACGCAGTATTTT
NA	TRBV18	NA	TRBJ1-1	CASSPRQNPWTEAFF	TGTGCCAGCTCACCACGGCAGAACCCGTGGACTGAAGCTTTCTTT
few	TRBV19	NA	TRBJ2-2	CASSTVGELFF	TGTGCCAGTAGTACAGTCGGGGAGCTGTTTTTT
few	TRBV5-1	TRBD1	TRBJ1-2	CASSLGQGWFGYTF	TGCGCCAGCAGCTTGGGACAGGGTTGGTTCGGCTACACCTTC
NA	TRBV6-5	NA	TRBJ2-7	CASSFSSGSSYEQYF	TGTGCCAGCAGTTTTAGTTCGGGGAGCTCCTACGAGCAGTACTTC
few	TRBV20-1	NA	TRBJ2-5	CSAPGTMGIQETQYF	TGCAGTGCTCCCGGGACAATGGGGATCCAAGAGACCCAGTACTTC
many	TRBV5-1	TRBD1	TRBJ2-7	CASSYQTGIGSEQYF	TGCGCCAGCAGCTACCAGACAGGGATCGGCTCCGAGCAGTACTTC
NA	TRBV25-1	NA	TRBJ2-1	CASSEYQRKTYNEQFF	TGTGCCAGCAGTGAATATCAGCGGAAAACCTACAATGAGCAGTTCTTC
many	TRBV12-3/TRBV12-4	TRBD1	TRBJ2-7	CASSLETGGHEQYF	TGTGCCAGCAGTTTAGAGACAGGGGGCCACGAGCAGTACTTC
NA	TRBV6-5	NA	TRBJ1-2	CASSRGQGGYTF	TGTGCCAGCAGTCGGGGCCAGGGTGGCTACACCTTC
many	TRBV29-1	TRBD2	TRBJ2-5	CSVEAPGGTQYF	TGCAGCGTTGAAGCCCCGGGAGGGACCCAGTACTTC
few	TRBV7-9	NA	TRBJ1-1	CASSLLFLEAFF	TGTGCCAGCAGCTTATTATTCCTTGAAGCTTTCTTT
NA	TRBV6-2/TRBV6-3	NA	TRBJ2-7	CASKTRPKGIGEQYF	TGTGCCAGCAAAACCCGCCCGAAGGGGATAGGGGAGCAGTACTTC
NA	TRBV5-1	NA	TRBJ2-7	CASSLDGSPQYF	TGCGCCAGCAGCTTGGACGGCTCCCCGCAGTACTTC